This TCR beta chain was documented in a study of cytomegalovirus exposure and HLA in healthy donors. Concerning this clone: Its antigen is unidentified.

Libraries were prepared by immunoSEQ multiplex PCR; TCRdb keeps only in-frame clonotypes and omits some of them. The repertoire holds over 200,000 clones, with 85% to 90% as singletons. Study outcomes and limitations: According to reports, the classifier identified cytomegalovirus status with high specificity and sensitivity.

Germline assignment: CDR1 SGHVS and CDR2 FNYEAQ. CDR3 length: 16 residues. V lost 2 bases, J lost 2 bases, and 7 bases stayed unmatched. V and J are TRBV7-6 and TRBJ2-3, with TRBD2 matching 7 bases. Sequenced sample: PBMCs. This receptor was identified in a woman between 18 and 29 years old in good health and CMV-seronegative. DNA for the CDR3: TGTGCCAGCAGCTTAATTAGTAGCGGGCCCACAGATACGCAGTATTTT. Encoded protein: CASSLISSGPTDTQYF.